The clone carrying this T cell receptor (beta chain) has more than one count but fewer than ten. What it binds is unknown. The data stem from a study of blood T cells in healthy people across ages. CDR3 length: 15 residues. Germline V CDR1 and CDR2: MGHDK, SYGVNS. Trimming at V came to 2 bases and at J to 4 bases, leaving 4 bases not matched to a gene. Isolation yielded PBMCs, at least 6 million per sample, in every case. PCR was performed a second time for roughly 6 to 12 cycles using a sample-barcoded 5' primer and a J-beta primer mix. TCRdb independently ran MiXCR on the 5' RACE reads; one entry per CDR3 protein. The sample includes about 1.8 million distinct CDR3 sequences, around half of them seen just once. General study findings and limits: A greater number of naive CD4+ cells and higher diversity distinguished long-lived donors from aged donors.

The chain combines TRBV25-1 with TRBJ2-3, with TRBD2 matching over 9 bases. The sample comprised blood. This sequence was found in a woman aged 40 to 55 in good health. CDR3 residues: CASSEPSGVADTQYF. In DNA, the CDR3 is TGTGCCAGCAGTGAACCTAGCGGGGTCGCAGATACGCAGTATTTT. The full variable domain, rest sourced from reference TRBV25-1 and TRBJ2-3, is EADIYQTPRYLVIGTGKKITLECSQTMGHDKMYWYQQDPGMELHLIHYSYGVNSTEKGDLSSESTVSRIRTEHFPLTLESARPSHTSQYLCASSEPSGVADTQYFGPGTRLTVL.